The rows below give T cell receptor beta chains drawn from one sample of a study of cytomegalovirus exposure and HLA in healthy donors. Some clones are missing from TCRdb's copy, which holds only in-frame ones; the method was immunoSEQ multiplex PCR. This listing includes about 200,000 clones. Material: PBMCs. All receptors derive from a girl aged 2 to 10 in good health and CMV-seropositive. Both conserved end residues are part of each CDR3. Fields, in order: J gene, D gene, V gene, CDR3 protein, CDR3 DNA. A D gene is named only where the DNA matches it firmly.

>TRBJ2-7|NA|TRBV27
CASRPGVTGNEQYF
TGTGCCAGCAGACCCGGAGTAACGGGAAACGAGCAGTACTTC
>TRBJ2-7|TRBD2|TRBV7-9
CASSPVAGLTYEQYF
TGTGCCAGCAGCCCCGTGGCGGGACTAACCTACGAGCAGTACTTC
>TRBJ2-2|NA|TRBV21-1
CASSAPSVCAGELFF
TGTGCCAGCAGCGCGCCTTCGGTGTGCGCCGGGGAGCTGTTTTTT
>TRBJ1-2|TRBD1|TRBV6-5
CASSYSRGLNYGYTF
TGTGCCAGCAGTTACTCAAGGGGGCTGAATTATGGCTACACCTTC
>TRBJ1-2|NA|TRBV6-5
CASRAGYGYTF
TGTGCCAGCAGAGCAGGGTATGGCTACACCTTC
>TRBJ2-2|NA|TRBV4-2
CASSQGLRGGELFF
TGTGCCAGCAGCCAAGGCCTTAGAGGCGGGGAGCTGTTTTTT
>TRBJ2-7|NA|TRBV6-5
CASRDNRVRPYEQYF
TGTGCCAGCCGGGATAATAGAGTGCGACCCTACGAGCAGTACTTC
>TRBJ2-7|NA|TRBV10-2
CASSELVAERAHAYEQYF
TGCGCCAGCAGTGAGTTGGTAGCGGAGAGAGCACACGCCTACGAGCAGTACTTC
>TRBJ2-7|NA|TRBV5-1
CASSLGTETYEQYF
TGCGCCAGCAGCTTGGGGACTGAAACCTACGAGCAGTACTTC
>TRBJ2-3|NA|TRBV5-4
CASSLASTDTQYF
TGTGCCAGCAGCTTGGCTAGCACAGATACGCAGTATTTT
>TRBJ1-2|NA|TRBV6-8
CASSYSGRRGVGNYGYTF
TGTGCCAGCAGTTACTCGGGTAGGCGGGGAGTAGGTAACTATGGCTACACCTTC
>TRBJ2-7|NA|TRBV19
CASSWGGGRGTYEQYF
TGTGCCAGTAGTTGGGGTGGGGGGAGAGGCACCTACGAGCAGTACTTC
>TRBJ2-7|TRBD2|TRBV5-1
CASRSPGLAEDEQYF
TGCGCCAGCAGATCCCCGGGACTAGCGGAGGACGAGCAGTACTTC
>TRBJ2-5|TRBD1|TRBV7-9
CASSEGQGSFETQYF
TGTGCCAGCAGCGAGGGACAGGGGAGTTTTGAGACCCAGTACTTC
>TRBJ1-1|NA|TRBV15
CATSRDGWGENTEAFF
TGTGCCACCAGCAGAGACGGCTGGGGAGAGAACACTGAAGCTTTCTTT
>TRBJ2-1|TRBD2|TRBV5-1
CASSPPGLAGGDEQFF
TGCGCCAGCAGTCCCCCGGGACTAGCGGGAGGGGATGAGCAGTTCTTC
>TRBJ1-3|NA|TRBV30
CAWSVLVGQGPGNTIYF
TGTGCCTGGAGTGTACTGGTTGGGCAGGGCCCTGGAAACACCATATATTTT
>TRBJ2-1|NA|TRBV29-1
CSVEGLSPEQFF
TGCAGCGTTGAGGGGCTATCCCCCGAGCAGTTCTTC
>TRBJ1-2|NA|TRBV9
CASSEGATEHYGYTF
TGTGCCAGCAGCGAAGGGGCGACAGAACACTATGGCTACACCTTC
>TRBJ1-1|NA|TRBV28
CASSLSGDSGAFF
TGTGCCAGCAGTTTAAGTGGCGACTCGGGAGCTTTCTTT
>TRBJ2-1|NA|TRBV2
CASRLESSYNEQFF
TGTGCCAGCAGACTAGAGAGCTCCTACAATGAGCAGTTCTTC
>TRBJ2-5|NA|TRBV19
CASSIALQETQYF
TGTGCCAGTAGTATAGCCCTCCAAGAGACCCAGTACTTC
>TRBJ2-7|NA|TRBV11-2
CASNPAGLSYEQYF
TGTGCCAGCAATCCGGCGGGACTTAGCTACGAGCAGTACTTC
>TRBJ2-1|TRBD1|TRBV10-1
CASRAGQGSYNEQFF
TGCGCCAGCAGGGCCGGACAGGGGTCCTACAATGAGCAGTTCTTC
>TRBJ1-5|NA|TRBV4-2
CASSQDMLGSPQHF
TGTGCCAGCAGCCAAGATATGCTTGGGAGTCCCCAGCATTTT
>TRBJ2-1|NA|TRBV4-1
CASSQGRGAGNEQFF
TGCGCCAGCAGCCAAGGTCGGGGGGCGGGTAATGAGCAGTTCTTC
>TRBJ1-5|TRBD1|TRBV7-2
CASTDRGGKGNQPQHF
TGTGCCAGCACGGACAGGGGAGGGAAGGGCAATCAGCCCCAGCATTTT
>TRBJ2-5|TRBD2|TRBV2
CASLGTSGIETQYF
TGTGCCAGCCTAGGGACTAGCGGGATCGAGACCCAGTACTTC
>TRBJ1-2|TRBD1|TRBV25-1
CASSETGEYGYTF
TGTGCCAGCAGTGAAACAGGGGAGTATGGCTACACCTTC
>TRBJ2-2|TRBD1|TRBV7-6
CASSLQGANTGELFF
TGTGCCAGCAGCTTACAGGGGGCGAACACCGGGGAGCTGTTTTTT
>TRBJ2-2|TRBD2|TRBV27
CASSGLAGGPGELFF
TGTGCCAGCAGCGGACTAGCGGGAGGGCCGGGGGAGCTGTTTTTT
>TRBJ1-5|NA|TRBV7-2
CASSNRAGQPQHF
TGTGCCAGCAGCAACCGAGCTGGTCAGCCCCAGCATTTT
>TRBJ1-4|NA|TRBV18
CASSPGQQSGEKLFF
TGTGCCAGCTCACCAGGACAGCAGTCAGGGGAAAAACTGTTTTTT
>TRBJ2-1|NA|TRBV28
CAISGGTYNEQFF
TGTGCCATCTCCGGCGGGACCTACAATGAGCAGTTCTTC
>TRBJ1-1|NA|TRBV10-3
CAISDGEVNTEAFF
TGTGCCATCAGTGATGGGGAGGTGAACACTGAAGCTTTCTTT
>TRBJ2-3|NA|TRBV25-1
CASTGLDTQYF
TGTGCCAGCACCGGGTTAGATACGCAGTATTTT
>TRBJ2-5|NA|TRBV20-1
CSAVAQETQYF
TGCAGTGCCGTAGCCCAAGAGACCCAGTACTTC
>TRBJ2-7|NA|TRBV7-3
CASSLTFGAGYEQYF
TGTGCCAGCAGCCTTACGTTTGGCGCGGGTTACGAGCAGTACTTC
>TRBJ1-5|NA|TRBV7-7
CASSLGAGQPQHF
TGTGCCAGCAGCTTAGGAGCGGGTCAGCCCCAGCATTTT
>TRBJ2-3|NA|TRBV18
CASSPPRRDTQYF
TGTGCCAGCTCACCACCGCGGAGAGATACGCAGTATTTT
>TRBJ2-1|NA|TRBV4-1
CASSQEEGSVNNEQFF
TGCGCCAGCAGCCAAGAGGAGGGTAGCGTCAACAATGAGCAGTTCTTC
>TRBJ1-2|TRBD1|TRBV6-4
CASRVNLRDRAHYGYTF
TGTGCCAGCAGAGTTAACCTCCGGGACAGGGCCCACTATGGCTACACCTTC
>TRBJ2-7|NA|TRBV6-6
CASTSNRAYEQYF
TGTGCCAGCACCTCGAACAGGGCCTACGAGCAGTACTTC
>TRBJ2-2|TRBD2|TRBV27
CASSFLIGGTNTGELFF
TGTGCCAGCAGTTTCCTTATCGGGGGGACGAACACCGGGGAGCTGTTTTTT
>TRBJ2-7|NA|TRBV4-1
CASSQDPGRNYEQYF
TGCGCCAGCAGCCAAGATCCGGGGAGGAACTACGAGCAGTACTTC
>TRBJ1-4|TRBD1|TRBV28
CASKNAGQGNEKLFF
TGTGCCAGCAAAAACGCCGGACAGGGTAATGAAAAACTGTTTTTT
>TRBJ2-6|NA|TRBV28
CASSPVYSGANVLTF
TGTGCCAGCAGTCCCGTTTACTCTGGGGCCAACGTCCTGACTTTC